Presented here are 9 T cell receptor beta chains from one specimen sequenced in a study of Graves' ophthalmopathy and Graves' hyperthyroidism. From RNA, the CDR3 regions of TCR beta chains were amplified and sequenced. The first round was an RT-PCR with HTBI primers, and the second round was a multiplex PCR. TCRdb reprocessed the multiplex PCR reads with MiXCR, giving one entry per CDR3 protein. The sample holds 740,000 or so distinct CDR3 sequences; 35% to 50% are singletons and the top ten take approximately 43%. Sequencing input: peripheral blood. The receptor source for this set is an adult man with Graves' ophthalmopathy.

The chain has TRBV10-3 and TRBJ1-1; possibly TRBD1 for D (5 bases). The CDR3 covers 16 residues. V gave up 1 base and J gave up 1 base, with 13 bases separating them. CDR1 is ENHRY, CDR2 SYGVKD, per germline. The CDR3 DNA reads as TGTGCCATCAGTGAGTGGGGGATGGACACGAACACTGAAGCTTTCTTT. Translation: CAISEWGMDTNTEAFF.

V usage is TRBV12-3 or TRBV12-4 and J usage is TRBJ1-2, with 10 bases matching TRBD1. This CDR3 is 15 amino acids long. V dropped 6 bases and J dropped 9; count of bases not matched to a gene: 13. CDR3 coding DNA: TGTGCCAGCAGGAAAGACAGGGGGCGCGCGTCCCGCTACACCTTC. Amino acids: CASRKDRGRASRYTF.

The CDR3 is CASSPSEILPQHF. The CDR3 nucleotides are TGTGCCAGCAGCCCCAGTGAAATTCTGCCCCAGCATTTT. This chain uses TRBV24-1 with TRBJ1-5; D is unresolved. Germline-derived CDR1 and CDR2 are KGHDR and SFDVKD. The V end lost 11 bases, the J end lost 9 bases, and 19 bases lay between the germline ends. The length of the CDR3 is 13 residues.

This clonotype was seen a few times. V is TRBV5-8 and J is TRBJ2-7; the match to TRBD1 covers 8 bases. After removal of 1 base from V and 4 bases from J, the junction contained 4 bases not matched to a gene. The CDR3 has 14 amino acids. Germline-derived CDR1 and CDR2 are SGHTS and YDEGEE. The CDR3 here is CASSLTGGIYEQYF. The CDR3 bases are TGTGCCAGCAGCTTGACAGGGGGGATTTACGAGCAGTACTTC.

Comments on this clonotype: A much larger clone sits a single nucleotide away, making a read error possible. This chain links TRBV7-2 with TRBJ1-2, with 8 bases identical to TRBD1. This CDR3 is built from 16 residues. Germline-derived CDR1 and CDR2 are SGHTA and FQGNSA. The junction had 13 bases not matched to a gene; V was cut back by 5 bases and J by 5 bases. The CDR3 sequence: CASSQRTGRDVYGYTF. The CDR3 DNA sequence: TGTGCCAGCAGCCAACGGACAGGGCGAGATGTGTATGGCTACACCTTC. Full variable domain (outside the CDR3, taken from reference TRBV7-2 and TRBJ1-2): GAGVSQSPSNKVTEKGKDVELRCDPISGHTALYWYRQSLGQGLEFLIYFQGNSAPDKSGLPSDRFSAERTGGSVSTLTIQRTQQEDSAVYLCASSQRTGRDVYGYTFGSGTRLTVV.

The rearrangement joins TRBV6-6 to TRBJ1-1, with D uncertain. CDR3 length equals 16 residues. Germline lookup yields CDR1 MNHNY and CDR2 SVGAGI (reference sequence). Trimming removed 4 bases at V and 1 base at J, with 16 bases between. CDR3 sequence reads: CASSSPLGASNTEAFF. The CDR3 DNA follows: TGTGCCAGCAGTTCCCCCCTGGGAGCGTCGAACACTGAAGCTTTCTTT.

This clonotype has at least ten counts. The V call is TRBV2, the J call TRBJ2-7; 8 bases map to TRBD1. The germline V gene has CDR1 SNHLY and CDR2 FYNNEI. V gave up 5 bases and J gave up 2 bases; unmatched junction bases: 8. The CDR3 extends over 15 amino acids. The chain's CDR3 is CASSPDLRGPYEQYF. DNA of the CDR3: TGTGCCAGCAGTCCAGACCTCAGGGGGCCCTACGAGCAGTACTTC.

This clonotype was seen ten or more times. V usage is TRBV20-1 and J usage is TRBJ1-2; unclear D gene. This CDR3 is built from 13 residues. V lost 2 bases, J lost 1 base, and 8 bases lay in between. Germline V gene sequence: CDR1 DFQATT, CDR2 SNEGSKA (reference sequence). The CDR3 bases are TGCAGTGCTAGACTCCAGGTTAACTATGGCTACACCTTC. Its protein is CSARLQVNYGYTF.

This clonotype was counted a few times. This chain joins TRBV25-1 and TRBJ1-2; tentatively, D is TRBD1 (6 bases). The CDR3 totals 14 residues. CDR1 and CDR2 (germline): MGHDK, SYGVNS. Trimming pared 6 bases from V and 3 bases from J, leaving 14 bases between. For the CDR3, the DNA is TGTGCCAGCAGCACCCGGACAGAAGACTATGGCTACACCTTC. Residues: CASSTRTEDYGYTF.